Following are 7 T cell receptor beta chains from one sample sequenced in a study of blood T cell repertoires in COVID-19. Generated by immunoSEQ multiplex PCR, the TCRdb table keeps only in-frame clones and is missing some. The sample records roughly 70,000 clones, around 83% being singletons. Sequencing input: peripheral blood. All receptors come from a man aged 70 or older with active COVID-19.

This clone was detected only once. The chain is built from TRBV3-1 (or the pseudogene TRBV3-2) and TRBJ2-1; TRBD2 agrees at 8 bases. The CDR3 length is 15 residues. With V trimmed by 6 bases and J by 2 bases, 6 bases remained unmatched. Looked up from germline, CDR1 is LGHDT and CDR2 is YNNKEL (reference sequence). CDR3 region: CASRLSGSPYNEQFF. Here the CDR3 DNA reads TGTGCCAGCAGGCTGAGCGGGAGTCCCTACAATGAGCAGTTCTTC.

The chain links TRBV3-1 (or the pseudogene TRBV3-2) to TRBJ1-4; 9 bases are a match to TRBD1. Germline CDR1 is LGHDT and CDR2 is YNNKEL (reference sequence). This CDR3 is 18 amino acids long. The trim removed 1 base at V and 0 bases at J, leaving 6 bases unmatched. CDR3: CASSQAWGQGATNEKLFF. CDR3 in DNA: TGTGCCAGCAGCCAAGCATGGGGACAGGGTGCAACTAATGAAAAACTGTTTTTT.

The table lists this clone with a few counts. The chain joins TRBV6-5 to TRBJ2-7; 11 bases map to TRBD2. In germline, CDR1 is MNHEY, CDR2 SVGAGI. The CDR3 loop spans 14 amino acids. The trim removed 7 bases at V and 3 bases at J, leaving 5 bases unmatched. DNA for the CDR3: TGTGCCAGCACCCCACTAGCGGGAGTCTACGAGCAGTACTTC. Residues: CASTPLAGVYEQYF.

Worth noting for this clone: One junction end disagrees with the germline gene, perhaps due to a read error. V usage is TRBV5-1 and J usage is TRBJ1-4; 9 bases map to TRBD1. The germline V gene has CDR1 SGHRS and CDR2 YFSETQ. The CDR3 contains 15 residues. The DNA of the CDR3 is TGCGCCCGCAGCCCGGGGGACAGGGAGGGGGAAAAACTGTTTTTT. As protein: CARSPGDREGEKLFF.

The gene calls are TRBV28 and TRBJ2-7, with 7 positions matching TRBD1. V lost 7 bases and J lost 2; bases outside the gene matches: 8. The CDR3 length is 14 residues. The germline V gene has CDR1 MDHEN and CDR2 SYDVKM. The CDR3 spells CASKPPGQPYEQYF. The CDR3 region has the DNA TGTGCCAGCAAGCCCCCGGGACAGCCCTACGAGCAGTACTTC.

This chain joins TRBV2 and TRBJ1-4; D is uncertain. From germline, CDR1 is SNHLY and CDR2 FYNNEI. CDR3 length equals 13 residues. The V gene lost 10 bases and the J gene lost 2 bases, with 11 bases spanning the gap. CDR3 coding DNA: TGTGCCACCCAACAGTCTACTAATGAAAAACTGTTTTTT. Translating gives CATQQSTNEKLFF.

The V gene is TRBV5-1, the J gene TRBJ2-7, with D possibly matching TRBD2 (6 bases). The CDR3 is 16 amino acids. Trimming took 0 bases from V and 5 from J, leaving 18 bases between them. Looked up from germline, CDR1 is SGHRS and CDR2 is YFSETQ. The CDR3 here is CASSLAGGGALDEQYF. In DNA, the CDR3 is TGCGCCAGCAGCTTGGCCGGGGGTGGGGCCTTGGACGAGCAGTACTTC.